Presented here are 25 T cell receptor beta chains from one specimen sequenced in a study of regulatory T cells in long-lasting Graves disease. Indicated time point: newly diagnosed GD, antithyroid drugs for less than 3 months. PBMC RNA served as the TCR library source. In building TCR beta libraries, iRepertoire HTBI primers were used together with Arm-PCR of CDR3 regions. Each CDR3 protein gets one entry after TCRdb re-called the multiplex PCR reads with MiXCR. The table records some 220,000 distinct CDR3 sequences, approximately 18% of them present only once. The same sample was also used in a study of T cells in Graves' hyperthyroidism and ophthalmopathy.

The sample consisted of peripheral blood mononuclear cells (PBMCs), taken at new diagnosis, from a patient treated with antithyroid drugs. All receptors come from a woman aged 30 to 39 with Graves disease.

This clonotype has a count of ten or more. DNA for the CDR3: TGTGCCACCAGCAGAGATTTCGCAGAATACTATGGCTACACCTTC. Encoded protein: CATSRDFAEYYGYTF. The chain couples TRBV15 to TRBJ1-2; no firm D call. V lost 0 bases to trimming and J lost 3 bases, with 11 bases between them. CDR3 size: 15 residues. Germline-derived CDR1 and CDR2 are LNHNV and YYDKDF (reference sequence).

The rearrangement links TRBV12-3 or TRBV12-4 to TRBJ2-5; 9 nucleotides line up with TRBD2. The CDR3 totals 12 residues. V dropped 8 bases and J dropped 6; count of bases not matched to a gene: 4. The CDR3 here is CASRGGAQTQYF. The CDR3 region has the DNA TGTGCCAGCCGCGGGGGGGCCCAGACCCAGTACTTC.

This clonotype was picked up a small number of times. A far larger clone lies a single base away; this is likely a read error. This chain connects TRBV2 to TRBJ1-4; 8 positions agree with TRBD1. The CDR3 has 15 amino acids. Germline V CDR1 and CDR2: SNHLY, FYNNEI. With 3 bases clipped from V and 7 bases from J, the junction kept 7 bases outside the gene matches. CDR3 nucleotides: TGTGCCAGCAGTGACCGCGGACAGGGTGGTGAAAAACTGTTTTTT. It is translated as CASSDRGQGGEKLFF.

This clonotype was seen ten or more times. The chain carries TRBV6-2 or TRBV6-3 and TRBJ2-5; TRBD2 matches 7 bases. The CDR3 contains 13 residues. Germline assignment: CDR1 MNHEY and CDR2 SVGEGT. Trimming at V came to 9 bases and at J to 5 bases, leaving 9 bases not matched to a gene. As DNA, the CDR3 is TGTGCCAGTAGAGGACTGGGAGGGGAGACCCAGTACTTC. Protein: CASRGLGGETQYF.

The V and J genes are TRBV6-1 and TRBJ2-1, with 11 bases identical to TRBD2. The J call is doubtful: the DNA matches TRBJ2-5 better. The length of the CDR3 is 16 residues. CDR1 is MNHNS and CDR2 is SASEGT in the germline V gene. The CDR3 DNA reads as TGTGCCAGCAGTCAGACTAGCGGGAACTCCCAAGAGACCCAGTACTTC. Translating gives CASSQTSGNSQETQYF.

This clonotype was seen a handful of times. The chain uses TRBV7-6 and TRBJ2-7, with 7 bases identical to TRBD2. The trim removed 5 bases at V and 3 bases at J, leaving 13 bases unmatched. This CDR3 comprises 16 residues. Germline V CDR1 and CDR2: SGHVS, FNYEAQ. CDR3 DNA: TGTGCCAGCAGCCCGATGGCCAGGTCGGGAGGCTACGAGCAGTACTTC. Protein: CASSPMARSGGYEQYF. The variable domain in full, with the rest retrieved from reference TRBV7-6 and TRBJ2-7, is GAGVSQSPRYKVTKRGQDVALRCDPISGHVSLYWYRQALGQGPEFLTYFNYEAQQDKSGLPNDRFSAERPEGSISTLTIQRTEQRDSAMYRCASSPMARSGGYEQYFGPGTRLTVT.

Ten or more counts support this clonotype. The V call is TRBV5-4, the J call TRBJ2-5, with D tentatively TRBD2 (5 bases). The CDR3 totals 14 residues. The V end was cut by 4 bases, the J end by 5 bases, with 15 bases between. CDR1 and CDR2 from the germline V gene are SGHNT and YYREEE (reference sequence). CDR3 DNA: TGTGCCAGCAGCCCTCCGGAGGAGGAGGAGACCCAGTACTTC. Translated: CASSPPEEEETQYF.

This clonotype showed up many times. The junction departs from germline at one end; a sequencing error may be responsible. The chain carries TRBV5-1 and TRBJ1-1; D uncertain. CDR1 and CDR2 (germline): SGHRS, YFSETQ. The CDR3 sequence is 14 residues long. CDR3 DNA: TGTGCCAGCAGCTTAGACCCGGTTAACACTGAAGCTTTCTTT. Translating it yields CASSLDPVNTEAFF. Full variable domain (outside the CDR3, taken from reference TRBV5-1 and TRBJ1-1): KAGVTQTPRYLIKTRGQQVTLSCSPISGHRSVSWYQQTPGQGLQFLFEYFSETQRNKGNFPGRFSGRQFSNSRSEMNVSTLELGDSALYLCASSLDPVNTEAFFGQGTRLTVV.

The chain links TRBV27 to TRBJ1-4, with a tentative D call TRBD1 (6 bases). In germline, CDR1 is MNHEY, CDR2 SMNVEV (reference sequence). The CDR3 consists of 19 residues. Trimming pared 2 bases from V and 0 bases from J, leaving 19 bases between. Written as DNA, the CDR3 is TGTGCCAGCAGTTTAAGACCCGCAGGGGCCGATGCAACTAATGAAAAACTGTTTTTT. Its protein product is CASSLRPAGADATNEKLFF.

This clonotype was detected ten times or more. J is TRBJ1-2 and V is TRBV30, with 7 bases identical to TRBD1. Unmatched junction bases numbered 6, after V lost 5 bases and J lost 0 bases. This CDR3 region has 14 residues. From germline, CDR1 is GTSNPN and CDR2 SVGIG (reference sequence). For the CDR3, the DNA is TGTGCCTGGGGGAGGGGGACAGCTAACTATGGCTACACCTTC. Its protein is CAWGRGTANYGYTF.

A remark on this clonotype: Lacking the conserved final phenylalanine or tryptophan, this CDR3 likely reflects a read error. Because the CDR3's place on the DNA is in doubt, the DNA is left out and the CDR3 is given as listed by TCRdb. The J gene is TRBJ2-4, the V gene TRBV2; the D call in the table, TRBD1, was not verified against the DNA. Germline assignment: CDR1 SNHLY and CDR2 FYNNEI. The CDR3 is 20 residues long, counting both termini. The CDR3 sequence is CASSEDPFWTTGANVLTFGA.

V usage is TRBV12-3 or TRBV12-4 and J usage is TRBJ2-3; D is uncertain. The CDR3 contains 12 residues. Trimming took off 5 bases at V and 3 bases at J, with 6 bases between the two ends. The CDR3 reads CASSPATDTQYF. DNA for the CDR3: TGTGCCAGCAGTCCCGCAACAGATACGCAGTATTTT.

The sample holds a few counts of this clonotype. J is TRBJ1-1 and V is TRBV19; 9 bases line up with TRBD1. The CDR3 loop spans 18 amino acids. Germline CDR1 is LNHDA and CDR2 is SQIVND (reference sequence). After removal of 5 bases from V and 3 bases from J, the junction contained 16 bases not matched to a gene. The CDR3 nucleotides are TGTGCCAGTAGTCGTAGCACGGGACAGGGTACGGGGGACACTGAAGCTTTCTTT. Residues: CASSRSTGQGTGDTEAFF.

This clonotype was picked up many times. V and J are TRBV25-1 and TRBJ2-2; 8 nucleotides align to TRBD2. The CDR3 is made up of 14 amino acids. Germline CDR1 and CDR2: MGHDK and SYGVNS. V trimming: 4 bases; J trimming: 6 bases; junction bases outside the gene matches: 4. The chain's CDR3 is CASSVSGAAGELFF. CDR3 in DNA: TGTGCCAGCAGTGTTAGCGGGGCTGCCGGGGAGCTGTTTTTT.

This clonotype was seen ten or more times. The rearrangement links TRBV30 to TRBJ2-5; a weak D match, TRBD1 (6 bases). Trimming shortened V by 1 base and J by 7 bases, and 25 bases separated the two germline ends. Germline V gene sequence: CDR1 GTSNPN, CDR2 SVGIG (reference sequence). This CDR3 has 17 amino acids. CDR3 region: CAWSGSRDTSGVLTQYF. The CDR3 DNA sequence: TGTGCCTGGAGTGGGTCGAGGGACACCTCGGGTGTTTTGACCCAGTACTTC.

This clonotype was observed many times. This chain connects TRBV3-1 to TRBJ2-4, with D hard to call. CDR1 is LGHDT and CDR2 is YNNKEL in the germline V gene (reference sequence). This CDR3 is built from 14 residues. Between the trimmed V and J ends, which lost 0 bases and 3 bases, there was a span of 6 bases. The CDR3 spells CASSQEGGKNIQYF. In nucleotides, the CDR3 is TGTGCCAGCAGCCAAGAGGGTGGCAAAAACATTCAGTACTTC.

This clonotype was detected ten times or more. The J gene is TRBJ2-1, the V gene TRBV20-1; perhaps TRBD1 as D (5 bases). The length of the CDR3 is 14 residues. The V gene's germline CDR1 is DFQATT and CDR2 SNEGSKA (reference sequence). Trimming stripped 0 bases from V and 6 bases from J, with 12 bases between. The DNA for the CDR3 is TGCAGTGCTAGAGATTTTCCAGGGCGCAATGAGCAGTTCTTC. Translation: CSARDFPGRNEQFF.

Only one count was recorded for this clonotype. For the CDR3, the DNA is TGTGCCAGCAGCTTATTAGAGGGGGCCTATGGCTACACCTTC. Encoded protein: CASSLLEGAYGYTF. The V call is TRBV7-9, the J call TRBJ1-2, with 7 nucleotides matching TRBD1. Germline CDR1 reads SEHNR; CDR2 reads FQNEAQ (reference sequence). The CDR3 runs 14 residues. With 2 bases clipped from V and 4 bases from J, the junction kept 4 bases outside the gene matches.

The chain is built from TRBV2 and TRBJ1-3; TRBD1 might be the D (5 bases). The V end lost 7 bases, the J end lost 0 bases, and 13 bases lay between the germline ends. CDR1 and CDR2 (germline): SNHLY, FYNNEI. This CDR3 region has 15 residues. CDR3 nucleotides: TGTGCCAGCAACGTGGACACGAGCTCTGGAAACACCATATATTTT. It is translated as CASNVDTSSGNTIYF. Full variable domain (remainder filled in from reference TRBV2 and TRBJ1-3): EPEVTQTPSHQVTQMGQEVILRCVPISNHLYFYWYRQILGQKVEFLVSFYNNEISEKSEIFDDQFSVERPDGSNFTLKIRSTKLEDSAMYFCASNVDTSSGNTIYFGEGSWLTVV.

This clonotype has a handful of counts. The CDR3 coding sequence is TGCAGCATTTCCGGGACAGCCGCGAACTATGGCTACACCTTC. This codes for CSISGTAANYGYTF. The chain couples TRBV29-1 to TRBJ1-2, with 7 bases aligning to TRBD1. The V gene end was trimmed by 8 bases and the J gene end by 2 bases; junction bases not matched to a gene: 11. Per the germline V gene, CDR1 is SQVTM and CDR2 is ANQGSEA. There are 14 residues in the CDR3.

The CDR3 spells CASSSPGDRGYNQPQHF. In DNA form, the CDR3 reads TGTGCCAGCAGTTCCCCCGGGGACAGGGGGTACAATCAGCCCCAGCATTTT. The V gene is TRBV28, the J gene TRBJ1-5; 11 bases align to TRBD1. Trimming at V came to 4 bases and at J to 3 bases, leaving 8 bases not matched to a gene. The CDR3 loop spans 17 amino acids. The germline CDR1 and CDR2 sequences are MDHEN and SYDVKM. Full variable domain (outside the CDR3, taken from reference TRBV28 and TRBJ1-5): DVKVTQSSRYLVKRTGEKVFLECVQDMDHENMFWYRQDPGLGLRLIYFSYDVKMKEKGDIPEGYSVSREKKERFSLILESASTNQTSMYLCASSSPGDRGYNQPQHFGDGTRLSIL.

This clonotype was picked up one time. The chain employs TRBV11-3 and TRBJ1-4, with D perhaps matching TRBD1 (5 bases). The CDR3 length is 14 residues. CDR1 is SGHNT and CDR2 is YENEEA in the germline V gene. The ends were cut back, 0 bases at V and 12 bases at J, with 14 bases in the middle. The CDR3 protein is CASSLDPGREELFF. The CDR3 nucleotides are TGTGCCAGCAGCTTAGATCCGGGCAGGGAAGAACTGTTTTTT.

In its sample, this clonotype was seen many times. The chain recombines TRBV20-1 with TRBJ2-1; 9 nucleotides agree with TRBD2. The CDR3 length is 15 residues. V lost 6 bases and J lost 5; bases outside the gene matches: 11. In germline, CDR1 is DFQATT, CDR2 SNEGSKA (reference sequence). Here the CDR3 reads CSAEAATSGNNEQFF. The DNA of the CDR3 is TGCAGTGCGGAGGCCGCGACTAGCGGTAACAATGAGCAGTTCTTC.

The rearrangement links TRBV7-9 to TRBJ2-7, with TRBD1 identical over 9 bases. This CDR3 region has 15 residues. V was pared by 4 bases and J by 6 bases, with 10 bases of the junction left unmatched. Germline values: CDR1 SEHNR, CDR2 FQNEAQ (reference sequence). CDR3 bases: TGTGCCAGCAGCTGGGCCGGGACAGGGATAAGCGAGCAGTACTTC. This translates into CASSWAGTGISEQYF.

This clonotype has a count of ten or more. V gene TRBV18 combines with J gene TRBJ1-5, with a weak D call TRBD1 (5 bases). This CDR3 comprises 14 residues. V lost 3 bases and J lost 4, with 10 bases in between. From germline, CDR1 is KGHSH and CDR2 LQKENI. The chain's CDR3 is CASSPDGGNQPQHF. For the CDR3, the DNA is TGTGCCAGCTCACCGGACGGGGGAAATCAGCCCCAGCATTTT.